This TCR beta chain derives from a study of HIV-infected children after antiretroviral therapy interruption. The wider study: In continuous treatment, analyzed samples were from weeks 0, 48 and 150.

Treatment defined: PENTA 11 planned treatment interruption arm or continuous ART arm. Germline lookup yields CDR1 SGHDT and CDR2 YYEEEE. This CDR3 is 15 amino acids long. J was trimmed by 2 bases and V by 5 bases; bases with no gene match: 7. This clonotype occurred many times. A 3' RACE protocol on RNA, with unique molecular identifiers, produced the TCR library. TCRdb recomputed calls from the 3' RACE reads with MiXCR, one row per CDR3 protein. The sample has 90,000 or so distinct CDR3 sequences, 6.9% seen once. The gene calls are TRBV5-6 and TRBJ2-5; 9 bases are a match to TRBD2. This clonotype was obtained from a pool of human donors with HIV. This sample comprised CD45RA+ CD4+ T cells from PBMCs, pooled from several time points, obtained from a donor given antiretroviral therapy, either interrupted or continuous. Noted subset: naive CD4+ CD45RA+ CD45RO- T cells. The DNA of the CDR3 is TGTGCCAGCAGTCTTAGCGGGGGAGGTCAAGAGACCCAGTACTTC. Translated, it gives CASSLSGGGQETQYF.